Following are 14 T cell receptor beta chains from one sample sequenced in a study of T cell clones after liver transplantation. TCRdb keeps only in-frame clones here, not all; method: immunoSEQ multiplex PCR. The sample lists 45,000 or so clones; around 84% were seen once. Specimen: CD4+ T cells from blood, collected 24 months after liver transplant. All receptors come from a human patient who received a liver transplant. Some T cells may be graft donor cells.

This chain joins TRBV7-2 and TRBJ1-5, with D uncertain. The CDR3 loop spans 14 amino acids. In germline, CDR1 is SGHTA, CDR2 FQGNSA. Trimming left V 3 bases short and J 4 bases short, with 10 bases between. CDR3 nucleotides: TGTGCCAGCAGCTTCGCGGGTTCTAATCAGCCCCAGCATTTT. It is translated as CASSFAGSNQPQHF.

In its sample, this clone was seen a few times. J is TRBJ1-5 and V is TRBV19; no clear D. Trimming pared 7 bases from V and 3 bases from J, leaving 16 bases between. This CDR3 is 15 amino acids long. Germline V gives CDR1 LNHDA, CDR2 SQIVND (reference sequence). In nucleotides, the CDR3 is TGTGCCAGTAACGACCGGACCGAGACCAATCAGCCCCAGCATTTT. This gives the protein CASNDRTETNQPQHF.

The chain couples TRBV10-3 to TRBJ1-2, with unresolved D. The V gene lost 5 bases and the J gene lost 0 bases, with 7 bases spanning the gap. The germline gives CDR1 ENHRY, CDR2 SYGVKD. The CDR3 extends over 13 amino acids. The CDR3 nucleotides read TGTGCCATCAGTCAGACAACTAACTATGGCTACACCTTC. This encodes CAISQTTNYGYTF.

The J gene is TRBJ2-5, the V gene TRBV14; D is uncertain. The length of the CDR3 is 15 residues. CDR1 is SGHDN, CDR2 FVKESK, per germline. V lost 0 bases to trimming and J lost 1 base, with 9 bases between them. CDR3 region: CASSQDLRVQETQYF. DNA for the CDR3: TGTGCCAGCAGCCAAGACTTGAGAGTCCAAGAGACCCAGTACTTC.

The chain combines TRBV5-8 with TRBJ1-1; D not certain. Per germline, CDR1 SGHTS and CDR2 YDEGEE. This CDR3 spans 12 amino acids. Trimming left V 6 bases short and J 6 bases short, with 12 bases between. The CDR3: CASMRVGPEAFF. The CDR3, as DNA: TGTGCCAGCATGAGAGTCGGTCCTGAAGCTTTCTTT.

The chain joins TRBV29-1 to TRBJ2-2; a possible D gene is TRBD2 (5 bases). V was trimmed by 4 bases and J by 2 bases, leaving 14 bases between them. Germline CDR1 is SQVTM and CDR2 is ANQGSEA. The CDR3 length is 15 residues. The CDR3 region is CSVGGSGFNTGELFF. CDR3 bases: TGCAGCGTTGGAGGGTCGGGGTTTAACACCGGGGAGCTGTTTTTT.

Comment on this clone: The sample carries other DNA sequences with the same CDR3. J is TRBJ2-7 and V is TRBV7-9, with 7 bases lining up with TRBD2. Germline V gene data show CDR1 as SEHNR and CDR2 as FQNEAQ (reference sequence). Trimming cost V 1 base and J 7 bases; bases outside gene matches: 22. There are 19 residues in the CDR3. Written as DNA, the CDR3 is TGTGCCAGCAGCTTAGTGAGGCTATCAGGCGGGAGAGAGGGGCGGGAGCAGTACTTC. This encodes CASSLVRLSGGREGREQYF. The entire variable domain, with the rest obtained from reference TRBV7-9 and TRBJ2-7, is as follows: DTGVSQNPRHKITKRGQNVTFRCDPISEHNRLYWYRQTLGQGPEFLTYFQNEAQLEKSRLLSDRFSAERPKGSFSTLEIQRTEQGDSAMYLCASSLVRLSGGREGREQYFGPGTRLTVT.

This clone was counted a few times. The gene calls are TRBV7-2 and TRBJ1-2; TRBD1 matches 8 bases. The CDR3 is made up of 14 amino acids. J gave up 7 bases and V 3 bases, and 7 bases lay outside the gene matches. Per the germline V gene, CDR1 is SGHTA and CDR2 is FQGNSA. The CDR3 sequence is CASSFSTGGSGYTF. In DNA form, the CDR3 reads TGTGCCAGCAGCTTCTCTACAGGGGGTTCTGGCTACACCTTC.

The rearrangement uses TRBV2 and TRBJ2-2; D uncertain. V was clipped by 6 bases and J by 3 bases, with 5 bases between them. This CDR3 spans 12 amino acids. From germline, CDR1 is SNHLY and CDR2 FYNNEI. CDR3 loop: CASSDDTGELFF. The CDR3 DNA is TGTGCCAGCAGCGATGACACCGGGGAGCTGTTTTTT.

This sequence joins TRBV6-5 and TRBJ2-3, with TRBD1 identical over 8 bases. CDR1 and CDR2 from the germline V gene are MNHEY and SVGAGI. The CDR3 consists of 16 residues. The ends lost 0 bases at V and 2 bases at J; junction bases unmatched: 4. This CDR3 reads CASSYSGTGYTDTQYF. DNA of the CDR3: TGTGCCAGCAGTTACTCCGGGACAGGCTACACAGATACGCAGTATTTT.

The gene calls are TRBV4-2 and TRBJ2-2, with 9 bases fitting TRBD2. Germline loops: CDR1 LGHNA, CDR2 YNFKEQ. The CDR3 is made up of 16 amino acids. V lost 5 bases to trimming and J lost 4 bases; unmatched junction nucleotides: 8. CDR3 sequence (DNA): TGTGCCAGCAGCTTCGACGCGGGAGGGTCCACCGGGGAGCTGTTTTTT. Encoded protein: CASSFDAGGSTGELFF.

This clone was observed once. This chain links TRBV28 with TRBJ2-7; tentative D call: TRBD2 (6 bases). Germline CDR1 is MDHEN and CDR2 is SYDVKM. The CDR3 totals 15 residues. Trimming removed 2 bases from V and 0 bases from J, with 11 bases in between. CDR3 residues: CASSLGGAVSYEQYF. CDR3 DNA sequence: TGTGCCAGCAGTTTAGGAGGGGCTGTCTCCTACGAGCAGTACTTC.

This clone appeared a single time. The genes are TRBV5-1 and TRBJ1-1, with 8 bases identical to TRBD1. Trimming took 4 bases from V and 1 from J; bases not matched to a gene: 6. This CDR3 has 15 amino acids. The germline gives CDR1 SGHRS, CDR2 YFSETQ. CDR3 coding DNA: TGCGCCAGCAGCCGTACGACAGGGGCGAACACTGAAGCTTTCTTT. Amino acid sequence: CASSRTTGANTEAFF.

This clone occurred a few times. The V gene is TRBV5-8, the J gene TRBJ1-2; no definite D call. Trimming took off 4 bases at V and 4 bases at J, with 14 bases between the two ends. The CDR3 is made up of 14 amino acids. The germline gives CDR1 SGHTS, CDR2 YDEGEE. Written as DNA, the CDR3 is TGTGCCAGCAGCCCCGGGTACAGAGGCTATGGCTACACCTTC. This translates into CASSPGYRGYGYTF.